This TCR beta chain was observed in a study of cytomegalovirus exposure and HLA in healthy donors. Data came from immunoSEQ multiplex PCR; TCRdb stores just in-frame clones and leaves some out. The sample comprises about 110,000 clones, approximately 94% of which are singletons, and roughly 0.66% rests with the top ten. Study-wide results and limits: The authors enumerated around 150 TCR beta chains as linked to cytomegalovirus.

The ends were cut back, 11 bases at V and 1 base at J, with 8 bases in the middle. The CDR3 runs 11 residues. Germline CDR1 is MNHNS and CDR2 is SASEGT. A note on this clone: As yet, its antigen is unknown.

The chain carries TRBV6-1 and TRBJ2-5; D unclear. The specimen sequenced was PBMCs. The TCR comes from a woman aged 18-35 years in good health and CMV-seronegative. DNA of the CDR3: TGTGCCTGCCTAATCCAAGAGACCCAGTACTTC. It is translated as CACLIQETQYF.